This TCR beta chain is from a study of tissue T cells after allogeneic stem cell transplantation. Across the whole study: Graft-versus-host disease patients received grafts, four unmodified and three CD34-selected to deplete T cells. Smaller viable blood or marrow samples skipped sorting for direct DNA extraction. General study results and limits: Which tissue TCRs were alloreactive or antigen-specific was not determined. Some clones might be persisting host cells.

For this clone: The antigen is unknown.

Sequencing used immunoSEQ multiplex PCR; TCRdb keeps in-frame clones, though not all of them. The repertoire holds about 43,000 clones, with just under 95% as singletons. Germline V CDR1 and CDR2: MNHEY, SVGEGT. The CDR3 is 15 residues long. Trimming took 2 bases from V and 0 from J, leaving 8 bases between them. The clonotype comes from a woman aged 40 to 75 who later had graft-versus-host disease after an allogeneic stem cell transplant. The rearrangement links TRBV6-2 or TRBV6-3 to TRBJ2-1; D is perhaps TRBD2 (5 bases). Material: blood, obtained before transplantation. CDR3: CASSYLASSYNEQFF. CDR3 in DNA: TGTGCCAGCAGTTACCTAGCCAGCTCCTACAATGAGCAGTTCTTC.